A single sample is the source of the 6 T cell receptor beta chains below, sequenced in a study of chemoradiotherapy in HPV16-positive cancers. The protocol was immunoSEQ multiplex PCR, while the TCRdb copy is restricted to in-frame clones and leaves out a portion. The table has fewer than 20,000 clones, roughly nine tenths seen once. Here the sequenced sample was blood, taken from a patient who underwent chemoradiotherapy. The receptors derive from a human donor with HPV-associated anogenital cancer.

This chain uses TRBV2 with TRBJ1-2; D not certain. Germline V lookup: CDR1 SNHLY, CDR2 FYNNEI. This CDR3 spans 14 amino acids. V lost 0 bases and J 12 bases, leaving 17 bases between the germline ends. The CDR3 sequence: CASSEALVAGRDTF. The CDR3 coding sequence is TGTGCCAGCAGTGAAGCGCTAGTGGCAGGAAGGGACACCTTC.

The V gene is TRBV28, the J gene TRBJ2-3; D unresolved. Between the trimmed V and J ends, which lost 4 bases and 7 bases, there was a span of 6 bases. The CDR3 sequence is 11 residues long. Per germline, CDR1 MDHEN and CDR2 SYDVKM. CDR3 nucleotides: TGTGCCAGCAGTTCCTCTTATACGCAGTATTTT. Amino acid sequence: CASSSSYTQYF.

The rearrangement uses TRBV4-2 and TRBJ2-7, with 8 bases fitting TRBD2. The CDR3 has 15 residues. Germline-derived CDR1 and CDR2 are LGHNA and YNFKEQ. The ends lost 4 bases at V and 2 bases at J; junction bases unmatched: 7. In DNA, the CDR3 is TGTGCCAGCAGCCCCGGGAGCGGGAGTACCTACGAGCAGTACTTC. Translated, it gives CASSPGSGSTYEQYF.

The chain employs TRBV19 and TRBJ2-3, with a tentative D call TRBD1 (8 bases). Trimming shortened V by 5 bases and J by 6 bases, and 15 bases separated the two germline ends. The CDR3 covers 14 residues. CDR1 is LNHDA, CDR2 SQIVND, per germline (reference sequence). The CDR3 sequence is CASSAGQGGDTQYF. For the CDR3, the DNA is TGTGCCAGTAGTGCCGGACAGGGAGGGGATACGCAGTATTTT.

This clone was detected only once. The chain carries TRBV7-9 and TRBJ2-7; D may match TRBD1 or TRBD2 (5 bases each). Germline V gene lookup returns CDR1 SEHNR and CDR2 FQNEAQ (reference sequence). This CDR3 is built from 12 residues. CDR3 loop: CSLRDLGYEQYF. CDR3 nucleotide sequence: TGTTCCCTTCGGGACCTGGGCTACGAGCAGTACTTC.

This chain links TRBV10-1 with TRBJ2-3; D is perhaps TRBD1 (6 bases). This CDR3 is 11 amino acids long. Looked up from germline, CDR1 is WNHNN and CDR2 is SYGVQD (reference sequence). Between the trimmed V and J ends, which lost 10 bases and 6 bases, there was a span of 11 bases. The CDR3 DNA reads TGCGCCACCCTGGACAGCGATACGCAGTATTTT. Translating gives CATLDSDTQYF.